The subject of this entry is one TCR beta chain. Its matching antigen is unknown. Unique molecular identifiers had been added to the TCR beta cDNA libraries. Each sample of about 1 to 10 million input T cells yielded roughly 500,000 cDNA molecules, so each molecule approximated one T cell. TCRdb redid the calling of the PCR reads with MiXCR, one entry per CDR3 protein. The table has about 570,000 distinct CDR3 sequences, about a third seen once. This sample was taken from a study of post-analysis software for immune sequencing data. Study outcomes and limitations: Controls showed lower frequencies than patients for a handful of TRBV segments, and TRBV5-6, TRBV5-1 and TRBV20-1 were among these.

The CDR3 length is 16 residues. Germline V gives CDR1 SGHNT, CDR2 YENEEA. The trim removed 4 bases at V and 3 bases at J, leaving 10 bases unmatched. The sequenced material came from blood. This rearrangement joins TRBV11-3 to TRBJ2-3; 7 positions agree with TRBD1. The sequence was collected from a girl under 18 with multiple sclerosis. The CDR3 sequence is CASSSRRGGATDTQYF. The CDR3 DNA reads TGTGCCAGCAGCTCCCGTAGAGGGGGCGCGACAGATACGCAGTATTTT.